Each of the 32 T cell receptor beta chains below was sequenced from the same sample in a study of Ad26.COV2.S vaccination and SARS-CoV-2 variants (dated by TCRdb to the early 2020s). Receptor amplification or capture employed the immunoSEQ multiplex PCR assay. The immuneACCESS repertoire file appears here via TCRdb, limited to in-frame rearrangements. These files lack a portion of the clones; in checked studies, under half of the deficit traces to unresolved V genes, and the cause of the others is not known. This sample lists about 680,000 clones; 89% were detected once. The top ten clones comprise nearly 1.5% of the sample. The treatment or condition label here, explained by the study, means: about 20 received Ad26.COV2.S at low or high dose, single or two shots; roughly 5 received placebo; per-sample allocation not given. For vaccine and placebo recipients, the sequenced repertoires came from samples collected on day 63 after the first injection.

Sequenced here: peripheral blood, sampled in a trial of Ad26.COV2.S vaccine versus placebo. These TCRs come from a person aged 18-60 years who received the Ad26.COV2.S COVID-19 vaccine or a placebo.

J is TRBJ2-7 and V is TRBV4-3, with D possibly matching TRBD1 (6 bases). Trimming removed 1 base from V and 3 bases from J, with 16 bases in between. The CDR3 is 16 residues long. Per germline, CDR1 LGHNA and CDR2 YSLEER. Written as DNA, the CDR3 is TGCGCCAGCAGCCAAGCGCCCAGGGGATTGGGCTACGAGCAGTACTTC. Its translation: CASSQAPRGLGYEQYF.

The J gene is TRBJ1-5, the V gene TRBV30; 7 positions agree with TRBD1. Per germline, CDR1 GTSNPN and CDR2 SVGIG (reference sequence). The CDR3 totals 17 residues. Unmatched junction bases numbered 9, after V lost 1 base and J lost 0 bases. The CDR3 sequence: CAWSAKIGGFSNQPQHF. The CDR3 region has the DNA TGTGCCTGGAGTGCCAAAATAGGGGGCTTTAGCAATCAGCCCCAGCATTTT. Based on the CDR3 plus reference TRBV30 and TRBJ1-5, the full variable domain is SQTIHQWPATLVQPVGSPLSLECTVEGTSNPNLYWYRQAAGRGLQLLFYSVGIGQISSEVPQNLSASRPQDRQFILSSKKLLLSDSGFYLCAWSAKIGGFSNQPQHFGDGTRLSIL.

This clone was seen only once. The V and J genes are TRBV19 and TRBJ1-2; TRBD1 agrees at 9 bases. The germline gives CDR1 LNHDA, CDR2 SQIVND (reference sequence). The junction had 16 bases not matched to a gene; V was cut back by 6 bases and J by 8 bases. CDR3 length: 16 residues. The CDR3 sequence: CASSPSPKTGGVGYTF. The CDR3 DNA is TGTGCCAGTAGCCCCTCGCCGAAGACAGGGGGGGTCGGCTACACCTTC.

The chain joins TRBV7-2 to TRBJ1-2; the match to TRBD1 covers 8 bases. The CDR3 loop spans 13 amino acids. CDR1 is SGHTA and CDR2 is FQGNSA in the germline V gene. Trimming at V came to 1 base and at J to 8 bases, leaving 3 bases not matched to a gene. CDR3 DNA: TGTGCCAGCAGCTTAGGGGACAGGAGCGGCTACACCTTC. It translates to CASSLGDRSGYTF.

This chain connects TRBV12-3 or TRBV12-4 to TRBJ2-7, with D unclear. The CDR3 is made up of 12 amino acids. V gave up 5 bases and J gave up 3 bases, with 8 bases separating them. The chain's CDR3 is CASSPQVYEQYF. CDR3 nucleotides: TGTGCCAGCAGTCCCCAAGTCTACGAGCAGTACTTC.

The gene calls are TRBV11-3 and TRBJ2-7; 8 bases fit TRBD2. The ends lost 4 bases at V and 4 bases at J; junction bases unmatched: 9. The CDR3 has 15 residues. Looked up from germline, CDR1 is SGHNT and CDR2 is YENEEA. The CDR3 is CASSSQAGVGYEQYF. In DNA, the CDR3 is TGTGCCAGCAGCTCACAAGCGGGGGTGGGGTACGAGCAGTACTTC.

The chain recombines TRBV15 with TRBJ2-7; TRBD1 aligns across 8 bases. Germline-derived CDR1 and CDR2 are LNHNV and YYDKDF (reference sequence). V dropped 0 bases and J dropped 2; count of bases not matched to a gene: 6. The CDR3 loop spans 16 amino acids. DNA for the CDR3: TGTGCCACCAGCAGAGATCCACCGGACAGGGCCTACGAGCAGTACTTC. Amino acids: CATSRDPPDRAYEQYF.

The chain recombines TRBV20-1 with TRBJ2-3; 7 bases map to TRBD2. J lost 0 bases, V lost 3 bases, and 9 bases had no gene match. This CDR3 has 16 amino acids. Looked up from germline, CDR1 is DFQATT and CDR2 is SNEGSKA (reference sequence). For the CDR3, the DNA is TGCAGTGCTAGTGGGGGTGGGACTACGAGCACAGATACGCAGTATTTT. This encodes CSASGGGTTSTDTQYF.

This CDR3 is CASSVGGEPLYEQYF. DNA of the CDR3: TGTGCCAGCAGCGTAGGCGGAGAACCCTTATACGAGCAGTACTTC. The chain couples TRBV9 to TRBJ2-7; D gene uncertain. Germline V gene sequence: CDR1 SGDLS, CDR2 YYNGEE. V lost 0 bases to trimming and J lost 4 bases, with 14 bases between them. The CDR3 is 15 residues long.

This clone was found once. V gene TRBV6-5 combines with J gene TRBJ2-7; D unclear. Germline values: CDR1 MNHEY, CDR2 SVGAGI. V was clipped by 6 bases and J by 3 bases, with 18 bases between them. CDR3 size: 15 residues. CDR3 sequence reads: CASRPHTTGYYEQYF. The DNA for the CDR3 is TGTGCCAGCAGGCCCCACACAACGGGTTACTACGAGCAGTACTTC.

This chain links TRBV7-9 with TRBJ2-1; D unclear. The CDR3 totals 14 residues. Germline loops: CDR1 SEHNR, CDR2 FQNEAQ (reference sequence). The germline V and J ends were trimmed by 2 bases and 0 bases, with 5 bases remaining between them. This CDR3 reads CASSLLDSYNEQFF. The CDR3 coding sequence is TGTGCCAGCAGCTTACTGGACTCCTACAATGAGCAGTTCTTC. Supplemented by reference TRBV7-9 and TRBJ2-1, the full variable domain reads DTGVSQNPRHKITKRGQNVTFRCDPISEHNRLYWYRQTLGQGPEFLTYFQNEAQLEKSRLLSDRFSAERPKGSFSTLEIQRTEQGDSAMYLCASSLLDSYNEQFFGPGTRLTVL.

This clone showed up just a few times. The genes are TRBV18 and TRBJ2-7; no reliable D call. Trimming pared 2 bases from V and 3 bases from J, leaving 11 bases between. This CDR3 contains 14 residues. Germline CDR1 reads KGHSH; CDR2 reads LQKENI. The CDR3 spells CASSPSVGFYEQYF. In DNA form, the CDR3 reads TGTGCCAGCTCACCATCGGTCGGATTCTACGAGCAGTACTTC. Filled out from reference TRBV18 and TRBJ2-7, the complete variable domain reads NAGVMQNPRHLVRRRGQEARLRCSPMKGHSHVYWYRQLPEEGLKFMVYLQKENIIDESGMPKERFSAEFPKEGPSILRIQQVVRGDSAAYFCASSPSVGFYEQYFGPGTRLTVT.

The genes are TRBV19 and TRBJ1-2; 12 nucleotides line up with TRBD1. The V gene's germline CDR1 is LNHDA and CDR2 SQIVND (reference sequence). The CDR3 is 13 residues long. V lost 8 bases, J lost 7 bases, and 5 bases stayed unmatched. The CDR3 region has the DNA TGTGCCAGTCGGGACAGGGGGCGTATTGGCTACACCTTC. Encoded protein: CASRDRGRIGYTF.

V and J are TRBV2 and TRBJ1-1, with D hard to call. The CDR3 loop spans 11 amino acids. Per the germline V gene, CDR1 is SNHLY and CDR2 is FYNNEI. Trimming took off 11 bases at V and 2 bases at J, with 9 bases between the two ends. The CDR3 region has the DNA TGTGCCGGAAGGATCAACACTGAAGCTTTCTTT. This gives the protein CAGRINTEAFF.

Worth noting for this clone: The sample has other DNA sequences that encode this CDR3 too. The chain links TRBV5-4 to TRBJ2-6, with 7 bases fitting TRBD1. The CDR3 has 15 residues. J lost 3 bases, V lost 2 bases, and 2 bases had no gene match. Germline loops: CDR1 SGHNT, CDR2 YYREEE (reference sequence). CDR3 DNA: TGTGCCAGCAGCTTAGGGGGCGTTGGGGCCAACGTCCTGACTTTC. Translating gives CASSLGGVGANVLTF.

J is TRBJ1-3 and V is TRBV18; a weak D match, TRBD1 (5 bases). Germline CDR1 KGHSH, CDR2 LQKENI. Between the trimmed V and J ends, which lost 3 bases and 8 bases, there was a span of 14 bases. The CDR3 has 14 amino acids. The CDR3 nucleotides read TGTGCCAGCTCACCCTCAGGGACGGGGGACACCATATATTTT. Its protein product is CASSPSGTGDTIYF.

The chain has TRBV4-3 and TRBJ2-7; possible D gene TRBD2, 5 bases. The germline CDR1 and CDR2 sequences are LGHNA and YSLEER. Trimming removed 3 bases from V and 3 bases from J, with 12 bases in between. The CDR3 loop spans 14 amino acids. The CDR3 bases are TGCGCCAGCAGCCAGGACTCTGCGGGCTACGAGCAGTACTTC. This gives the protein CASSQDSAGYEQYF.

The chain employs TRBV4-2 and TRBJ2-1; 7 bases agree with TRBD1. Germline CDR1 and CDR2: LGHNA and YNFKEQ. Trimming cost V 0 bases and J 1 base; bases outside gene matches: 3. The CDR3 extends over 16 amino acids. CDR3 residues: CASSQEWDSSYNEQFF. The CDR3 nucleotides read TGTGCCAGCAGCCAAGAATGGGACAGTTCCTACAATGAGCAGTTCTTC.

About this clone: The sample has other DNA sequences that encode this CDR3 too. The CDR3 region has the DNA TGTGCCAGCTCACCGGGACAGGGGGCTGGAAACACCATATATTTT. Translating it yields CASSPGQGAGNTIYF. The chain uses TRBV18 and TRBJ1-3; 11 nucleotides agree with TRBD1. CDR1 and CDR2 from the germline V gene are KGHSH and LQKENI. V shed 3 bases, J shed 2 bases, and the junction held 0 bases outside the gene matches. The length of the CDR3 is 15 residues.

The V call is TRBV6-6, the J call TRBJ2-3, with 10 bases identical to TRBD1. The trim removed 4 bases at V and 6 bases at J, leaving 7 bases unmatched. Germline V lookup: CDR1 MNHNY, CDR2 SVGAGI (reference sequence). The length of the CDR3 is 15 residues. The CDR3 is CASSLGQGVLDTQYF. As DNA, the CDR3 is TGTGCCAGCAGTTTAGGACAGGGGGTTTTGGATACGCAGTATTTT.

The chain recombines TRBV19 with TRBJ2-3; no definite D call. The CDR3 has 19 amino acids. V was shortened by 4 bases and J by 0 bases, with 23 bases between the two germline ends. Germline CDR1 and CDR2: LNHDA and SQIVND (reference sequence). The CDR3 loop is CASSRSAARAQTSTDTQYF. The CDR3 coding sequence is TGTGCCAGTAGTAGATCAGCAGCAAGGGCTCAAACTAGCACAGATACGCAGTATTTT.

The gene calls are TRBV24-1 and TRBJ1-2, with D perhaps TRBD1 (6 bases). CDR1 is KGHDR, CDR2 SFDVKD, per germline. V was trimmed by 4 bases and J by 4 bases, leaving 12 bases between them. CDR3 length equals 14 residues. The CDR3 bases are TGTGCCACCAGTGACGACGGACAGCGCTATGGCTACACCTTC. Protein product: CATSDDGQRYGYTF.

J is TRBJ2-1 and V is TRBV3-1 (or the pseudogene TRBV3-2); TRBD2 agrees at 10 bases. The germline CDR1 and CDR2 sequences are LGHDT and YNNKEL (reference sequence). V was clipped by 0 bases and J by 9 bases; unmatched bases: 8. This CDR3 has 16 amino acids. CDR3: CASSQDLAGGSREQFF. The CDR3 DNA reads as TGTGCCAGCAGCCAAGATTTAGCGGGAGGCAGCCGTGAGCAGTTCTTC.

This clone was detected once. The rearrangement links TRBV11-3 to TRBJ2-3, with a possible D match to TRBD1 (7 bases). The germline V gene encodes CDR1 SGHNT and CDR2 YENEEA. This CDR3 region has 15 residues. The V gene lost 3 bases and the J gene lost 7 bases, with 17 bases spanning the gap. The CDR3 region is CASSFGGGEGNTQYF. In DNA form, the CDR3 reads TGTGCCAGCAGCTTCGGAGGGGGCGAGGGAAATACGCAGTATTTT.

V gene TRBV27 combines with J gene TRBJ1-2; D not resolved. CDR3 length equals 13 residues. The germline gives CDR1 MNHEY, CDR2 SMNVEV (reference sequence). Between the trimmed V and J ends, which lost 3 bases and 6 bases, there was a span of 11 bases. The CDR3 nucleotides are TGTGCCAGCAGTTTGAGAGGGTACGATGGCTACACCTTC. Its translation: CASSLRGYDGYTF.

The chain joins TRBV29-1 to TRBJ2-7, with D perhaps TRBD1 (5 bases). CDR3 length: 15 amino acids. Germline V gene data show CDR1 as SQVTM and CDR2 as ANQGSEA. V lost 5 bases and J lost 2, with 19 bases in between. In DNA, the CDR3 is TGCAGCGTTCAGGGCCCGGACACTGGGGCCTACGAGCAGTACTTC. It encodes CSVQGPDTGAYEQYF.

As to this clone: Other nucleotide sequences from this sample produce the same CDR3. V is TRBV9 and J is TRBJ1-2; D perhaps matches TRBD1 (5 bases). Germline-derived CDR1 and CDR2 are SGDLS and YYNGEE. V shed 0 bases and J shed 4 bases, with 7 bases lying between them. This CDR3 is built from 13 residues. The CDR3 loop reads CASSVAGGYGYTF. DNA of the CDR3: TGTGCCAGCAGCGTAGCGGGGGGCTATGGCTACACCTTC.

V is TRBV7-9 and J is TRBJ2-3; no firm D call. The germline V gene has CDR1 SEHNR and CDR2 FQNEAQ (reference sequence). The CDR3 runs to 14 residues. V lost 2 bases to trimming and J lost 0 bases, with 6 bases between them. The CDR3 region is CASSLFGSTDTQYF. The CDR3 DNA sequence: TGTGCCAGCAGCTTATTTGGGAGCACAGATACGCAGTATTTT.

Of note for this clone: This sample includes further DNA sequences coding for the same CDR3. V gene TRBV11-2 combines with J gene TRBJ2-5; D is undetermined. Germline V gene data show CDR1 as SGHAT and CDR2 as FQNNGV. The CDR3 runs 11 residues. V gave up 1 base and J gave up 4 bases, with 1 base separating them. The DNA for the CDR3 is TGTGCCAGCAGCTTAGTAGAGACCCAGTACTTC. It yields the protein CASSLVETQYF.

The genes are TRBV7-9 and TRBJ2-3; 8 bases line up with TRBD1. The J segment lost 6 bases and the V segment lost 7 bases, leaving 9 bases of the junction unmatched. From germline, CDR1 is SEHNR and CDR2 FQNEAQ (reference sequence). The CDR3 has 14 amino acids. For the CDR3, the DNA is TGTGCCAGCACTACCGGGACAGGAAGGGATACGCAGTATTTT. Its protein is CASTTGTGRDTQYF.

J is TRBJ2-5 and V is TRBV5-1; TRBD2 agrees at 7 bases. J lost 2 bases, V lost 4 bases, and 5 bases had no gene match. CDR1 is SGHRS, CDR2 YFSETQ, per germline. CDR3 size: 14 residues. The CDR3 DNA reads TGCGCCAGCAGCGCCGGGACTACACAAGAGACCCAGTACTTC. Its protein is CASSAGTTQETQYF.

A few counts support this clone. The J gene is TRBJ1-6, the V gene TRBV4-2; no reliable D call. Between the trimmed V and J ends, which lost 0 bases and 7 bases, there was a span of 10 bases. Per the germline V gene, CDR1 is LGHNA and CDR2 is YNFKEQ. The CDR3 contains 15 residues. The DNA for the CDR3 is TGTGCCAGCAGCCAAGATGTAAACAGCAATTCACCCCTCCACTTT. Translating it yields CASSQDVNSNSPLHF.